Listed here is a single T cell receptor beta chain. No count is recorded, yet this clonotype rates as medium-sized (0.01 to 0.1%) from its frequency. Its antigen is currently not known. The source of the sample is a study of GPR56 and killer-like receptors on CD4 memory cells (dated by TCRdb to the late 2010s). Describing the broader study: The study proposed that the stepwise gain of KLRB1, KLRG1, GPR56 and finally KLRF1 marks human CD4+ memory T-cell differentiation and cytokine production potential. The study described its healthy blood donors as age-matched to the liver disease patients, who had a median age of approximately 67 years.

Five KLR/GPR56-defined CD4+ populations were enriched by fluorescence-activated cell sorting before TCRbeta sequencing. To test a linear memory differentiation pathway, TCRbeta repertoires were sequenced from five CD4+ T-cell subsets defined by expression of KLRB1, KLRG1, GPR56 and KLRF1. TCR-sequenced cells came from peripheral blood of healthy control individuals, reported as five donors in the TCRbeta analysis figure. Heparinized peripheral blood was collected and all samples were processed within one hour of retrieval. To isolate peripheral blood mononuclear cells, blood was diluted 1:2 in PBS and put through Biocoll density gradient centrifugation at room temperature. Before flow sorting, freshly isolated PBMCs underwent magnetic sorting with anti-CD4 MicroBeads to enrich CD4+ T cells. A BD FACSAria II was used to sort CD4+ T cells enriched from PBMCs of healthy donors according to marker expression. Surface staining used anti-KLRB1 clone 191B8, anti-KLRF1 clone 4A4.D10 and anti-KLRG1 clone REA261 antibodies from Miltenyi Biotec.

The sample was run on an Illumina HiSeq 2500. To build sequencing libraries, a previously published PCR protocol was used to amplify the recombined TCRbeta locus. The original pipeline was this. Reads whose average quality score was below 30 were removed, and the reads that remained were processed with IMSEQ. Clonotypes were defined by Vbeta gene, Jbeta gene and CDR3 amino acid sequence. To quantify how much the repertoires of different populations overlapped, the Morisita-Horn index was computed on the top 100 expanded clones. Renyi diversity profiles, calculated on the top 100 expanded clones, were used to assess clonal diversity. The reads, reprocessed by TCRdb, yield one row per CDR3 protein sequence and no DNA. The V and J calls were determined by TCRdb, not by the authors. This sample's records show about 2,900 distinct CDR3 sequences. Of the sample, around 3% is held by the ten largest clones.

The CDR3 numbers 12 residues from cysteine through phenylalanine. DNA for this receptor is not on file. According to the germline V gene, CDR1 reads MNHEY and CDR2 reads SVGEGT. The paper as a whole reports these results and caveats: TCR repertoires overlapped especially between the late populations 4 and 5, and partly population 3. Clones dominating late populations 4 and 5 were also found in early populations 1 and 2, and this finding was taken by the authors as evidence for linear differentiation. Rather than full repertoires, only the 100 most expanded clones per population were included in the diversity and similarity analyses. Clonal frequency was low in the marker-negative population and rose progressively along the proposed pathway, while TCRbeta diversity fell correspondingly.

The receptor chain draws on TRBV6-2 or TRBV6-3 and TRBJ1-5; the TCRdb call, TRBD1, lacks DNA for checking. The TCR was taken from a human donor in good health. The source material was memory CD4+ T cells from blood. The CDR3 corresponds to CASSANPGPQHF.